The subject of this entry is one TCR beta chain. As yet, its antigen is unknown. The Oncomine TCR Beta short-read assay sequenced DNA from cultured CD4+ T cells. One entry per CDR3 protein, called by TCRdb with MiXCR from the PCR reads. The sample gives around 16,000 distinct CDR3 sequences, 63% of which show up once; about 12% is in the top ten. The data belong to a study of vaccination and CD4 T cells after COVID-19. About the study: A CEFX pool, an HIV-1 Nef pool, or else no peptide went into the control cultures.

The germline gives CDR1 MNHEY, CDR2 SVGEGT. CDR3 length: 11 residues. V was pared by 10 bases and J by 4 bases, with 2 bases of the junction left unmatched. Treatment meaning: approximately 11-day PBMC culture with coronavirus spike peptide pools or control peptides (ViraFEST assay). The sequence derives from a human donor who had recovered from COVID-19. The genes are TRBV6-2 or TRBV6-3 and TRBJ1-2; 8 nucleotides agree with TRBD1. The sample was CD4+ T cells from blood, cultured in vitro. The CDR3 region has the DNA TGTGCCATTACAGGGGGCTATGGCTACACCTTC. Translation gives CAITGGYGYTF.